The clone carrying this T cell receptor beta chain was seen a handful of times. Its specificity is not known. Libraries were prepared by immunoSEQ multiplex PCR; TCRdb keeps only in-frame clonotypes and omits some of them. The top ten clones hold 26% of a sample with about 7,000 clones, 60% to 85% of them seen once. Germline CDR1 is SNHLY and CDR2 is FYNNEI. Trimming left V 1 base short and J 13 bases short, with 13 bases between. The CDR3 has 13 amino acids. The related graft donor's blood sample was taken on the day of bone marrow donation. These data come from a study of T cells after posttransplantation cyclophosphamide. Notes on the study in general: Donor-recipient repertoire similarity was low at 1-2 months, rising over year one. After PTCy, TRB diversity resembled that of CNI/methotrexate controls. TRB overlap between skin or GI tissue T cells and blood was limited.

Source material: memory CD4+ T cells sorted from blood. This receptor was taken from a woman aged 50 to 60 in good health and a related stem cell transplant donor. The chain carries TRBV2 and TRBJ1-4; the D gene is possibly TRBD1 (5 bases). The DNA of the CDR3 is TGTGCCAGCAGTGAAGAAACTTTCGGGGGACTGTTTTTT. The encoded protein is CASSEETFGGLFF.